The source of this T cell receptor beta chain is a study of cytomegalovirus exposure and HLA in healthy donors. Study results and caveats: TCR beta chain V- and J-gene trimming was linked, in a later analysis, to a missense variant in DCLRE1C. The HLA-A and HLA-B alleles of most subjects were reportedly predicted accurately from TCR beta sequences. Per a prior analysis, the majority of TCR beta V segments were productive roughly 87% or roughly 30% of the time. Across HLA loci, a later analysis found differing TCR association rates, with DRB1 most and HLA-C fewest.

Concerning this clone: Its antigen is not identified.

Use of 60 Vbeta and 13 Jbeta primers characterized the PCR. Produced via immunoSEQ multiplex PCR; TCRdb's table is partial and in-frame only. This table has 100,000 to 150,000 clones, roughly 80% appearing once. Looked up from germline, CDR1 is SGDLS and CDR2 is YYNGEE. V shed 3 bases and J 10 bases; nucleotides not matched to a gene: 13. The CDR3 sequence is 16 residues long. This clonotype was obtained from a man younger than 30 in good health and CMV-seropositive. What was sequenced was PBMCs. J is TRBJ2-1 and V is TRBV9; 10 bases line up with TRBD2. CDR3 sequence: CASSADLAGASWEQFF. CDR3 coding DNA: TGTGCCAGCAGCGCCGATCTAGCGGGGGCGTCGTGGGAGCAGTTCTTC.